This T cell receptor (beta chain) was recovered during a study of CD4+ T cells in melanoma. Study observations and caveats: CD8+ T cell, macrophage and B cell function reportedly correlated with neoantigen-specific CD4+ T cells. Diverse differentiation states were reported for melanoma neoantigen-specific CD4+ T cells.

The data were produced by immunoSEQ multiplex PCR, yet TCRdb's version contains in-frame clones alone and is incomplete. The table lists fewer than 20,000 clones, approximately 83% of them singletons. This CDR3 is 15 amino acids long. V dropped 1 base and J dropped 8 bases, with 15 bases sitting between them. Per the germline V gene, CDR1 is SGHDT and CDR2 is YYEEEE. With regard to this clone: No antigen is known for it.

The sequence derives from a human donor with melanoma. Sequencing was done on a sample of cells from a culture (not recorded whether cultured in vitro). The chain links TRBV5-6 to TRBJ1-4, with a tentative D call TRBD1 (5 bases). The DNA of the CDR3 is TGTGCCAGCAGCTTGTTGGCGGGGACTGGGGAAAAACTGTTTTTT. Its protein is CASSLLAGTGEKLFF.